The clone carrying this TCR beta chain was seen only a few times. This sample was included in a study of control samples from healthy donors and cancer patients. Method: immunoSEQ multiplex PCR; TCRdb's copy keeps in-frame clones and lacks some. The sample lists over 100,000 clones; over 80% were seen once. Germline CDR1 SGHKS, CDR2 YYEKEE (reference sequence). The length of the CDR3 is 19 residues. V shed 4 bases, J shed 3 bases, and the junction held 19 bases outside the gene matches. Sequences were obtained from blood. This TCR came from a woman between 50 and 59 years old in good health. The J gene is TRBJ1-2, the V gene TRBV5-5; 9 positions match TRBD1. Here the CDR3 DNA reads TGTGCCAGCAGCCGTGTGAACCGGGACAGGGTAATAGGGGACTATGGCTACACCTTC. Translating it yields CASSRVNRDRVIGDYGYTF.